Sequencing of this T cell receptor (beta chain) was carried out in a study of blood T cells in healthy people across ages. There are 16 residues in the CDR3. In germline, CDR1 is DFQATT, CDR2 SNEGSKA (reference sequence). The ends lost 3 bases at V and 2 bases at J; junction bases unmatched: 8. Using a J-beta primer mix together with a sample-barcoded 5' primer, a second PCR was run for roughly 6 to 12 cycles. TCRdb redid the calling of the 5' RACE reads with MiXCR, one entry per CDR3 protein. The table has some 900,000 distinct CDR3 sequences, around 48% seen once. The receptor's source is a man aged 25-45 years in good health. The sample was blood. The V gene is TRBV20-1, the J gene TRBJ2-3, with TRBD2 matching 10 bases. The CDR3 reads CSASSVAGGYTDTQYF. DNA for the CDR3: TGCAGTGCTAGTTCGGTAGCGGGGGGCTACACAGATACGCAGTATTTT.